This T cell receptor (beta chain) is drawn from a study of beta chain features in type 1 diabetes. Study-wide context: Patients shared similar age, gender and cell yields with healthy donors. Findings and limits, study-wide: Across all four CD4+ subsets, people with type 1 diabetes showed modestly shorter TCRB CDR3s.

Germline V gene data show CDR1 as LNHDA and CDR2 as SQIVND (reference sequence). V shed 3 bases and J shed 4 bases, with 16 bases lying between them. This CDR3 region has 17 residues. Sequenced material consisted of expressed TCRB transcripts (all of the isolated RNA was reverse transcribed). TCRdb's copy holds only in-frame clones and misses some; the assay was immunoSEQ multiplex PCR. The sample has roughly 400,000 clones; over 8.5% are singletons. All of the sorted populations showed purity greater than 98%. Comments on this clone: Its antigen remains unidentified.

The source material was central memory CD4+ T cells from blood. The clonotype comes from a man in his thirties or forties with type 1 diabetes. The V call is TRBV19, the J call TRBJ2-6, with D perhaps TRBD2 (7 bases). The CDR3 DNA reads TGTGCCAGTAGTATTAGGGCGGGGGCAGCAGGGGCCAACGTCCTGACTTTC. Translated, it gives CASSIRAGAAGANVLTF.